These 5 T cell receptor beta chains originate from one sample sequenced in a study of T-cell reconstitution after alpha-beta-depleted transplantation in children. As it was prepared, the TCRbeta library received unique molecular identifiers. MiXCR, run by TCRdb on the PCR reads, gives a single entry per CDR3 protein. The sample carries about 360,000 distinct CDR3 sequences, 10% to 15% recorded once. The specimen comprised PBMCs, sampled from the stem cell graft. The receptors originated from a human donor who donated a stem cell graft to a child with Fanconi anemia.

The chain uses TRBV12-3 or TRBV12-4 and TRBJ1-6, with D possibly TRBD1 on 6 matching bases. The CDR3 has 17 amino acids. V lost 5 bases to trimming and J lost 7 bases, with 21 bases between them. CDR3 nucleotide sequence: TGTGCCAGCAGTCCGCCGGGGGGGCGCGGCAAGAATTCACCCCTCCACTTT. Translated, it gives CASSPPGGRGKNSPLHF.

The chain couples TRBV6-1 to TRBJ2-2, with 8 bases fitting TRBD1. The V gene's germline CDR1 is MNHNS and CDR2 SASEGT. Trimming removed 6 bases from V and 5 bases from J; junction bases left unmatched: 14. CDR3 length: 17 residues. Here the CDR3 DNA reads TGTGCCAGCAGCACGGACAGGGCGATGATGGGTACCGGGGAGCTGTTTTTT. Translating gives CASSTDRAMMGTGELFF.

The chain joins TRBV12-3 or TRBV12-4 to TRBJ1-5, with D hard to call. CDR3 length equals 14 residues. V lost 3 bases and J lost 10, with 16 bases in between. In nucleotides, the CDR3 is TGTGCCAGCAGTTTCGGTGCCTCCGGGGTTCCCCAGCATTTT. Protein product: CASSFGASGVPQHF.

Many counts were recorded for this clonotype. V gene TRBV5-5 combines with J gene TRBJ1-1; D gene unclear. The V end lost 0 bases, the J end lost 8 bases, and 8 bases lay between the germline ends. CDR3 length equals 12 residues. Germline V CDR1 and CDR2: SGHKS, YYEKEE (reference sequence). The CDR3 DNA reads TGTGCCAGCAGCTTGGATGGCAGGGAAGCTTTCTTT. This sequence encodes CASSLDGREAFF.

The J gene is TRBJ2-5, the V gene TRBV24-1, with D maybe TRBD1 (5 bases). The CDR3 totals 14 residues. In germline, CDR1 is KGHDR, CDR2 SFDVKD. Trimming stripped 2 bases from V and 2 bases from J, with 8 bases between. The DNA for the CDR3 is TGTGCCACCAGTGATTCTAAGGGGCAAGAGACCCAGTACTTC. Translating gives CATSDSKGQETQYF.